Listed below are T cell receptor beta chains from one sample, sequenced in a study of blood T cell repertoires in COVID-19. Libraries were prepared by immunoSEQ multiplex PCR; TCRdb keeps only in-frame clonotypes and omits some of them. The sample has a few hundred thousand clones, more than 65% seen once; the top ten hold about 3%. The sample consisted of PBMCs or T cells enriched from blood (not recorded which). The source is a man in his fifties or sixties who had recovered from COVID-19. Each CDR3 is given with its conserved first and last residue. Clone sizes are given selectively: once, few, many, or a class where the clone is expanded.

>.|TRBV28|16|TRBJ1-2
CASSFRTSGQGYGYTF
>.|TRBV7-9|13|TRBJ1-1
CASSLRQDAEAFF
>.|TRBV10-3|14|TRBJ1-1
CAISEWGGREGAFF
>.|TRBV12-3/TRBV12-4|13|TRBJ2-7
CASSLRGTDEQYF
>.|TRBV11-2|15|TRBJ1-5
CASSFSGTNNQPQHF
>.|TRBV29-1|17|TRBJ2-3
CSVEDDNSGRVADTQYF
>.|TRBV11-3|19|TRBJ2-2
CASSFTLTSGSGNYGELFF
>.|TRBV7-6|15|TRBJ1-6
CASSLDPGPNSPLHF
>.|TRBV7-9|16|TRBJ2-3
CASSLEGSGITDTQYF
>.|TRBV25-1|16|TRBJ2-1
CASSDPGQRPYNEQFF
>.|TRBV3-1/TRBV3-2|13|TRBJ2-7
CASSLSGTAEQYF
>.|TRBV7-9|16|TRBJ2-7
CASSGGAGFDSYEQYF
>.|TRBV11-1|14|TRBJ1-6
CASSTGTGSSPLHF
>.|TRBV28|15|TRBJ1-2
CASEIGGQGIYGYTF
>few|TRBV5-1|16|TRBJ1-3
CASSSGTGSSGNTIYF
>.|TRBV6-2/TRBV6-3|16|TRBJ1-2
CASSYSRDRGSYGYTF
>.|TRBV6-4|16|TRBJ2-3
CASSRTSGAHTDTQYF
>.|TRBV28|16|TRBJ2-7
CASSFPGGTGRREQYF
>.|TRBV18|16|TRBJ1-2
CASSGDNSARRYGYTF
>.|TRBV5-1|13|TRBJ2-3
CASSPGGSWEKYF
>.|TRBV5-8|10|TRBJ2-1
CASSVYEQFF
>.|TRBV19|14|TRBJ2-7
CASSPRRGFYEQYF
>.|TRBV7-2|16|TRBJ2-3
CASSLRSLLGTDTQYF
>.|TRBV7-8|18|TRBJ2-2
CASNPMGPGQGSTGELFF
>.|TRBV7-3|15|TRBJ2-3
CASSTQGAGTDTQYF
>.|TRBV6-5|12|TRBJ1-4
CASRGRGEKLFF
>once|TRBV11-2|15|TRBJ1-2
CASSLGSRGYYGYTF
>.|TRBV3-1/TRBV3-2|17|TRBJ2-1
CASSGIVWESAYNEQFF
>.|TRBV20-1|19|TRBJ2-6
CSASRRGTGHTSGANVLTF
>.|TRBV18|14|TRBJ2-5
CASSPGQGRETQYF
>medium-sized|TRBV6-5|14|TRBJ2-3
CASDRGGGTDTQYF
>few|TRBV5-4|16|TRBJ2-2
CASSPIDRGITGELFF
>.|TRBV30|14|TRBJ1-2
CAWKSRVLHYGYTF
>.|TRBV10-3|10|TRBJ1-2
CASRGGQTTF
>.|TRBV7-6|16|TRBJ2-7
CASSPVPDRGSYEQYF
>.|TRBV5-4|16|TRBJ1-6
CASSSSSGTGGSPLHF
>.|TRBV10-1|13|TRBJ1-1
CASSVNRNTEAFF
>few|TRBV11-3|13|TRBJ2-2
CASSPLPSGELFF
>.|TRBV20-1|14|TRBJ1-6
CSASGQGKNSPLHF
>.|TRBV27|14|TRBJ2-7
CASSVAGGFYEQYF
>.|TRBV11-3|18|TRBJ2-2
CASSLIGGLSPRTGELFF
>.|TRBV5-5|13|TRBJ1-2
CASSPRGFYGYTF
>few|TRBV28|15|TRBJ1-5
CASSFGGQAYQPQHF
>.|TRBV5-1|14|TRBJ1-1
CASVPSLTDRGAFF
>once|TRBV18|14|TRBJ1-6
CASSPTGLNSPLHF
>.|TRBV20-1|11|TRBJ1-2
CSAWDIPGYTF
>.|TRBV25-1|15|TRBJ2-1
CASSGGPEGLNEQFF
>few|TRBV19|16|TRBJ2-1
CASSSRAVAGSNEQFF
>.|TRBV12-3/TRBV12-4|13|TRBJ1-2
CASKVPSDYGYTF
>.|TRBV7-9|17|TRBJ1-4
CASSSQIHRGTNEKLFF
>.|TRBV19|12|TRBJ1-2
CAISDSPRGYTF
>.|TRBV11-2|12|TRBJ1-2
CASSLFGDGYTF
>.|TRBV29-1|11|TRBJ1-2
CSVRQGNGYTF
>.|TRBV5-1|16|TRBJ2-2
CASSLELSGRTGELFF
>.|TRBV23-1|15|TRBJ1-2
CASSQCPLETYGYTF
>.|TRBV20-1|13|TRBJ1-3
CSASQGSGNTIYF
>.|TRBV27|19|TRBJ1-3
CASSQTGRFFAHSGNTIYF
>.|TRBV7-2|15|TRBJ2-5
CASSDRSGTGVTQYF
>.|TRBV27|15|TRBJ2-2
CASRIQGANTGELFF